The next 10 T cell receptor beta chains were all read from a single sample in a study of siplizumab effects on memory and regulatory T cells. Using immunoSEQ multiplex PCR, the repertoire was profiled, and TCRdb retains in-frame clones only, with some absent. The sample records under 100,000 clones, approximately 88% being singletons. The sequencing sample was made of Tregs sorted from blood. These TCRs come from a human donor in good health.

The chain carries TRBV6-1 and TRBJ2-3, with D unresolved. Trimming left V 2 bases short and J 3 bases short, with 12 bases between. The CDR3 sequence is 15 residues long. Per the germline V gene, CDR1 is MNHNS and CDR2 is SASEGT. The CDR3 spells CASSERWSSTDTQYF. The CDR3 DNA follows: TGTGCCAGCAGTGAAAGGTGGTCATCGACAGATACGCAGTATTTT.

The chain combines TRBV6-6 with TRBJ1-3, with D unclear. Deletions cut 7 bases from V and 0 bases from J, with 7 bases between. CDR1 and CDR2 (germline): MNHNY, SVGAGI (reference sequence). This CDR3 has 13 amino acids. The CDR3 region is CASTDGSGNTIYF. The CDR3 DNA reads TGTGCCAGCACGGACGGCTCTGGAAACACCATATATTTT.

The V gene is TRBV5-1, the J gene TRBJ1-1; D not resolved. Germline assignment: CDR1 SGHRS and CDR2 YFSETQ. The CDR3 is made up of 13 amino acids. V was pared by 5 bases and J by 4 bases, with 12 bases between. CDR3 sequence reads: CASSPEGFTEAFF. Here the CDR3 DNA reads TGCGCCAGCAGTCCAGAAGGGTTCACTGAAGCTTTCTTT.

This chain joins TRBV29-1 and TRBJ1-3; TRBD1 matches 8 bases. The V gene end was trimmed by 5 bases and the J gene end by 3 bases; junction bases not matched to a gene: 3. CDR1 and CDR2 (germline): SQVTM, ANQGSEA. The CDR3 extends over 13 amino acids. The CDR3 coding sequence is TGCAGCGTTCAGGGGGCGGTTGGAAACACCATATATTTT. Amino acid sequence: CSVQGAVGNTIYF.

Only one count was recorded for this clone. The rearrangement uses TRBV28 and TRBJ1-2; 9 nucleotides line up with TRBD1. This CDR3 region has 14 residues. Trimming cost V 7 bases and J 8 bases; bases outside gene matches: 11. Germline values: CDR1 MDHEN, CDR2 SYDVKM. The CDR3 DNA reads as TGTGCCAGCATCCAAACCACAGGGGGCCGAGGCTACACCTTC. Its translation: CASIQTTGGRGYTF.

The chain employs TRBV6-5 and TRBJ1-2; 7 bases fit TRBD1. CDR1 is MNHEY and CDR2 is SVGAGI in the germline V gene. The junction had 7 bases not matched to a gene; V was cut back by 7 bases and J by 5 bases. The CDR3 spans 13 residues. The CDR3 reads CASTLGQRYGYTF. CDR3 in DNA: TGTGCCAGCACCCTGGGACAGAGATATGGCTACACCTTC.

This chain uses TRBV7-2 with TRBJ2-3, with TRBD2 matching 7 bases. The junction had 1 base not matched to a gene; V was cut back by 1 base and J by 3 bases. Germline values: CDR1 SGHTA, CDR2 FQGNSA. The CDR3 spans 14 residues. CDR3 loop: CASSLGLATDTQYF. CDR3 sequence (DNA): TGTGCCAGCAGCTTAGGACTAGCAACAGATACGCAGTATTTT. The whole variable domain, filled in from reference TRBV7-2 and TRBJ2-3, reads GAGVSQSPSNKVTEKGKDVELRCDPISGHTALYWYRQSLGQGLEFLIYFQGNSAPDKSGLPSDRFSAERTGGSVSTLTIQRTQQEDSAVYLCASSLGLATDTQYFGPGTRLTVL.

Concerning this clone: The sample carries other DNA sequences with the same CDR3. The rearrangement uses TRBV18 and TRBJ2-7, with 7 bases lining up with TRBD2. J gave up 1 base and V 2 bases, and 2 bases lay outside the gene matches. The CDR3 totals 14 residues. From germline, CDR1 is KGHSH and CDR2 LQKENI. In DNA, the CDR3 is TGTGCCAGCTCACCAGGGGGGGTTTCCTACGAGCAGTACTTC. It translates to CASSPGGVSYEQYF.

The chain employs TRBV29-1 and TRBJ1-5, with D maybe TRBD1 (5 bases). The germline gives CDR1 SQVTM, CDR2 ANQGSEA. This CDR3 contains 15 residues. Trimming removed 8 bases at V and 0 bases at J, with 17 bases between. CDR3 loop: CSNSGTPISNQPQHF. The CDR3 DNA is TGCAGCAACTCCGGGACCCCTATTAGCAATCAGCCCCAGCATTTT.

The rearrangement uses TRBV11-2 and TRBJ2-5, with 11 bases aligning to TRBD2. The germline V gene has CDR1 SGHAT and CDR2 FQNNGV. J gave up 4 bases and V 0 bases, and 4 bases lay outside the gene matches. This CDR3 comprises 16 residues. The CDR3 here is CASSLETSGGGETQYF. DNA of the CDR3: TGTGCCAGCAGCTTAGAAACTAGCGGGGGAGGAGAGACCCAGTACTTC.